This TCR beta chain was sequenced during a study of technical replicates of blood from several donors. TCRdb keeps only in-frame clones here, not all; method: immunoSEQ multiplex PCR. The data contain about 83,000 clones, about 90% of them singletons. The germline CDR1 and CDR2 sequences are MGHRA and YSYEKL. This CDR3 is built from 16 residues. V dropped 0 bases and J dropped 8 bases, with 20 bases sitting between them. The source of this sequence is a human donor in good health. V gene TRBV4-1 combines with J gene TRBJ2-7; the D is unclear. The sequencing sample was made of T cells isolated from PBMCs. The CDR3 is CASSQDPARTLRKQYF. In DNA form, the CDR3 reads TGCGCCAGCAGCCAAGATCCAGCCCGAACTCTGAGGAAGCAGTACTTC.